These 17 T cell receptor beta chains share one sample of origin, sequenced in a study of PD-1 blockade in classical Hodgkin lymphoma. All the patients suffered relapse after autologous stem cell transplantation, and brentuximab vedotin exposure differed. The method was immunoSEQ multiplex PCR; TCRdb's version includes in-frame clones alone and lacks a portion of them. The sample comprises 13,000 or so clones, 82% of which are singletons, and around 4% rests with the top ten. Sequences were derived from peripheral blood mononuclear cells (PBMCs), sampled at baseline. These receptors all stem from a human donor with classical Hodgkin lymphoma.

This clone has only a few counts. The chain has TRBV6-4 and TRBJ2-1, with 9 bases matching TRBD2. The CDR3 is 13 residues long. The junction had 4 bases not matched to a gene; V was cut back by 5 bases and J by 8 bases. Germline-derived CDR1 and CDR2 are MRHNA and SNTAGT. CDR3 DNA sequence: TGTGCCAGCAGTAGGCGGGAGGGAGATGAGCAGTTCTTC. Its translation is CASSRREGDEQFF.

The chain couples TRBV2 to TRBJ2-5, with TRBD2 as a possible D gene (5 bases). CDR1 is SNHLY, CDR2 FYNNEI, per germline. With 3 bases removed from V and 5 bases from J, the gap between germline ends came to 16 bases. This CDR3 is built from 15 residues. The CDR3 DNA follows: TGTGCCAGCAGTGATACCGAGGGAACCGGGGAGACCCAGTACTTC. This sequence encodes CASSDTEGTGETQYF.

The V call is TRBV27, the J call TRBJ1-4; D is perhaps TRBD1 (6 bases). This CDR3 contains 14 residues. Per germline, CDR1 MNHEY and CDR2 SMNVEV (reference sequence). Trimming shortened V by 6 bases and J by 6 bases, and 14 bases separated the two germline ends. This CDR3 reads CASRRQARHEKLFF. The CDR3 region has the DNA TGTGCCAGCAGACGACAGGCCCGACATGAAAAACTGTTTTTT.

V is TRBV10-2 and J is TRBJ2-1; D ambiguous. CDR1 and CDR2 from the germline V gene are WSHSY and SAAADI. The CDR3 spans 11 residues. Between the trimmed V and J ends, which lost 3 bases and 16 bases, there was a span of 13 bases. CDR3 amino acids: CASSDRYDKFF. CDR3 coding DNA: TGCGCCAGCAGTGATAGGTATGACAAATTCTTC.

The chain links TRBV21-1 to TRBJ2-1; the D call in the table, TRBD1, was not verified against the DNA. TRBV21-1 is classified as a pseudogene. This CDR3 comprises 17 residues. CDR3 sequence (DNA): TGTGCCAGCAGCAAAAAGGAGCGAAGGGACAGGTACAATGAGCAGTTCTTC. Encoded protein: CASSKKERRDRYNEQFF.

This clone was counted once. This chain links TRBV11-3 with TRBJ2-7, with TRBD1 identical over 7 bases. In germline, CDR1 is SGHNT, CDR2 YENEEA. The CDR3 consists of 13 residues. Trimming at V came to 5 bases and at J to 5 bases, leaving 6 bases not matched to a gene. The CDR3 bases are TGTGCCAGCAGCGAGACAGGGCTCCACGAGCAGTACTTC. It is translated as CASSETGLHEQYF. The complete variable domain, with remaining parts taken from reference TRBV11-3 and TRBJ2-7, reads EAGVVQSPRYKIIEKKQPVAFWCNPISGHNTLYWYLQNLGQGPELLIRYENEEAVDDSQLPKDRFSAERLKGVDSTLKIQPAELGDSAVYLCASSETGLHEQYFGPGTRLTVT.

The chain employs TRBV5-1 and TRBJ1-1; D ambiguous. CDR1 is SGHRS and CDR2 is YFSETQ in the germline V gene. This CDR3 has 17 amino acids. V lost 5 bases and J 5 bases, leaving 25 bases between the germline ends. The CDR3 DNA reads TGCGCCAGCAGTTCCCTGCCGATTGAAGCCCTTGGTACTGAAGCTTTCTTT. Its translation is CASSSLPIEALGTEAFF.

The CDR3 DNA sequence: TGTGCCAGCAGGCCCACAGGGTTCACAGATACGCAGTATTTT. Its protein product is CASRPTGFTDTQYF. V gene TRBV7-9 combines with J gene TRBJ2-3; perhaps TRBD1 as D (6 bases). The length of the CDR3 is 14 residues. The germline V gene encodes CDR1 SEHNR and CDR2 FQNEAQ (reference sequence). V lost 6 bases, J lost 2 bases, and 12 bases lay in between.

The CDR3 reads CASSLTNNEQFF. The CDR3, as DNA: TGTGCCAGCAGCCTCACAAACAATGAGCAGTTCTTC. The chain carries TRBV7-3 and TRBJ2-1; D unresolved. Looked up from germline, CDR1 is SGHTA and CDR2 is FQGTGA. V lost 5 bases to trimming and J lost 5 bases, with 7 bases between them. The CDR3 length is 12 residues.

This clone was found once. CDR3 sequence (DNA): TGTGCCAGCAGCCTCGGACTAGCGGGAGACAATGAGCAGTTCTTC. Protein sequence: CASSLGLAGDNEQFF. V is TRBV27 and J is TRBJ2-1; 13 positions agree with TRBD2. The J segment lost 5 bases and the V segment lost 6 bases, leaving 4 bases of the junction unmatched. This CDR3 contains 15 residues. Germline lookup yields CDR1 MNHEY and CDR2 SMNVEV (reference sequence).

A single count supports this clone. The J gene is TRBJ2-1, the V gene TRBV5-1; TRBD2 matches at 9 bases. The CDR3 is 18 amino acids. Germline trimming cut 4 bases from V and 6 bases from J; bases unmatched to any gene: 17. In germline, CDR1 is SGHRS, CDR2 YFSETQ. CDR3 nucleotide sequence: TGCGCCAGCAGCCCCCAAACCCGCGGGAGGGCCAGTTTCAATGAGCAGTTCTTC. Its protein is CASSPQTRGRASFNEQFF.

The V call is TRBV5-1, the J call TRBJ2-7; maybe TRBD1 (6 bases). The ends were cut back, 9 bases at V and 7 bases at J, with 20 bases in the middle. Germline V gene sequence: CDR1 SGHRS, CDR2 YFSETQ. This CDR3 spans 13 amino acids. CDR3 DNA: TGCGCCACTCGAAAAACAGGGTCTGAAGAGCAGTACTTC. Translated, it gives CATRKTGSEEQYF.

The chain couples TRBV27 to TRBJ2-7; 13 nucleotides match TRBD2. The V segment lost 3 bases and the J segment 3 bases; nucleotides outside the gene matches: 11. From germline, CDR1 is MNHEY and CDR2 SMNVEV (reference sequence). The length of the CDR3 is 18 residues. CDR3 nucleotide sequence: TGTGCCAGCAGTTTTGCGGGACTAGCGGGAATGAGGGTCTACGAGCAGTACTTC. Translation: CASSFAGLAGMRVYEQYF.

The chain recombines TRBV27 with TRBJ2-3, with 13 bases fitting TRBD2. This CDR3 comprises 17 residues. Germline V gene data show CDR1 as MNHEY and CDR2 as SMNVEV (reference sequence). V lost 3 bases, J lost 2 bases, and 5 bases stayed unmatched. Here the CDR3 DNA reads TGTGCCAGCAGTTTGGTCGGGACTAGCGGGACCACAGATACGCAGTATTTT. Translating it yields CASSLVGTSGTTDTQYF.

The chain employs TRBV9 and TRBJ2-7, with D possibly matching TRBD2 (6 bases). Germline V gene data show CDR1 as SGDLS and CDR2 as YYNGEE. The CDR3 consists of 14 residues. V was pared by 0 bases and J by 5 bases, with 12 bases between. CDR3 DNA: TGTGCCAGCAGCGTAGGGAGGGTTGAAGACGAGCAGTACTTC. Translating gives CASSVGRVEDEQYF.

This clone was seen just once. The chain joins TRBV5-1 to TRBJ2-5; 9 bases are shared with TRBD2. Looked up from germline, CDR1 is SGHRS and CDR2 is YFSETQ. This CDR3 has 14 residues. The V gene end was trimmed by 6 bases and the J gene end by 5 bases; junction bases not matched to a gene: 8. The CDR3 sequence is CASTLGGGAETQYF. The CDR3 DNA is TGCGCCAGCACCCTAGGCGGGGGGGCGGAGACCCAGTACTTC.

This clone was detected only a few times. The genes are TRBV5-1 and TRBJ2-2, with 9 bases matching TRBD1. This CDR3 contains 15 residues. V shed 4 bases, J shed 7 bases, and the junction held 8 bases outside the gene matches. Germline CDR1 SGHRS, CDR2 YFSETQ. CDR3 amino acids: CASSPSQGAGGELFF. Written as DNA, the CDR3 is TGCGCCAGCAGCCCGTCACAGGGGGCAGGCGGGGAGCTGTTTTTT.